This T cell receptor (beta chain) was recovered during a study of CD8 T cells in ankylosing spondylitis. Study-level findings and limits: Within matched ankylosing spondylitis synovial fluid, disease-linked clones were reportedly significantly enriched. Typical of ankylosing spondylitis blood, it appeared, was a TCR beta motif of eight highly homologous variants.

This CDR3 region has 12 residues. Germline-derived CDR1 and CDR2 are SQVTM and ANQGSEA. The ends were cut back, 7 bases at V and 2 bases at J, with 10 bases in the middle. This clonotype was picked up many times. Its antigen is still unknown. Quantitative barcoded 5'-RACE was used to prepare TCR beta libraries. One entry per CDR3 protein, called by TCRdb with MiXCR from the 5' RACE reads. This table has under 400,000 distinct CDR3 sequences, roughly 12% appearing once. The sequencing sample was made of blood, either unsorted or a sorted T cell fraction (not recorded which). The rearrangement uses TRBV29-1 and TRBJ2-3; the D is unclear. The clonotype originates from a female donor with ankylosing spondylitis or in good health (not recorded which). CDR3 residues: CSATPTTDTQYF. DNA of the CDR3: TGCAGCGCTACACCGACCACAGATACGCAGTATTTT.